Here is one T cell receptor (beta chain) with its context. These data come from a study of blood T cell repertoires in COVID-19. TCRdb's copy holds only in-frame clones and misses some; the assay was immunoSEQ multiplex PCR. The repertoire holds about 220,000 clones, around 90% seen once, with about 16% in the top ten. The CDR3 loop spans 16 amino acids. The germline CDR1 and CDR2 sequences are SGHAT and FQNNGV. Trimming removed 6 bases from V and 2 bases from J, with 17 bases in between. Sequenced sample: PBMCs or T cells enriched from blood (not recorded which). V and J are TRBV11-2 and TRBJ1-3; D ambiguous. This TCR came from a young man who had been exposed to COVID-19. CDR3 residues: CASSQNGVGTGNTIYF. DNA for the CDR3: TGTGCCAGCAGTCAGAACGGGGTGGGCACTGGAAACACCATATATTTT.